This T cell receptor beta chain was observed in a study of blood T cell repertoires in COVID-19. Study overall: Sources were T cells, B-cell-depleted T cells, or PBMCs; the material itself was cDNA or gDNA.

V lost 6 bases, J lost 4 bases, and 4 bases stayed unmatched. The CDR3 spans 14 residues. In germline, CDR1 is MNHEY, CDR2 SVGEGT. The repertoire was sequenced with immunoSEQ multiplex PCR; TCRdb's copy has only in-frame clones and lacks some. The sample consists of 250,000 to 300,000 clones, about four fifths of them appearing once. The sample was peripheral blood. The chain employs TRBV6-2 or TRBV6-3 and TRBJ2-7, with TRBD2 matching over 12 bases. This receptor was taken from a woman between 18 and 29 years old with acute or convalescent COVID-19. CDR3 amino acids: CASSLGLAGYEQYF. DNA of the CDR3: TGTGCCAGCAGCCTCGGACTAGCGGGATACGAGCAGTACTTC.